The 17 T cell receptor beta chains presented below share a single source sample, sequenced in a study of T cells in Graves' hyperthyroidism and ophthalmopathy. It was RNA transcripts that yielded the amplified TCR beta CDR3 regions. The HTBI primer set was used in a first-round RT-PCR of the TCR CDR3. TCRdb re-called the multiplex PCR reads through MiXCR, storing one row per CDR3 protein. The repertoire consists of fewer than 900,000 distinct CDR3 sequences, with 16% occurring once and the leading ten covering under 9.5%. The material sequenced was blood. All receptors come from a man younger than 30 with Graves' hyperthyroidism.

This chain links TRBV4-1 with TRBJ2-5; 15 bases line up with TRBD2. J was trimmed by 5 bases and V by 4 bases; bases with no gene match: 8. The CDR3 loop spans 17 amino acids. Germline-derived CDR1 and CDR2 are MGHRA and YSYEKL. CDR3 nucleotides: TGCGCCAGCAGCCTTGGAACCGGGACTAGCGGGAGGGAGACCCAGTACTTC. Its translation: CASSLGTGTSGRETQYF.

The V and J genes are TRBV20-1 and TRBJ2-2, with 9 bases lining up with TRBD2. This CDR3 has 16 amino acids. The V segment lost 0 bases and the J segment 5 bases; nucleotides outside the gene matches: 7. Germline values: CDR1 DFQATT, CDR2 SNEGSKA (reference sequence). CDR3 residues: CSARDQRGAPTGELFF. The CDR3 coding sequence is TGCAGTGCTAGAGATCAGCGGGGGGCGCCTACCGGGGAGCTGTTTTTT.

The chain combines TRBV9 with TRBJ2-3; 7 positions match TRBD1. Germline CDR1 is SGDLS and CDR2 is YYNGEE. This CDR3 has 16 amino acids. V lost 4 bases and J lost 1; bases outside the gene matches: 9. The CDR3 spells CASSKGAGVGTDTQYF. CDR3 nucleotide sequence: TGTGCCAGCAGCAAGGGGGCCGGAGTTGGCACAGATACGCAGTATTTT.

Ten or more counts support this clonotype. The rearrangement uses TRBV20-1 and TRBJ1-1, with TRBD1 matching 10 bases. This CDR3 contains 13 residues. The junction had 2 bases not matched to a gene; V was cut back by 6 bases and J by 1 base. The germline V gene has CDR1 DFQATT and CDR2 SNEGSKA (reference sequence). This CDR3 reads CSADRGPNTEAFF. CDR3 sequence (DNA): TGCAGTGCCGACAGGGGGCCGAACACTGAAGCTTTCTTT.

Many counts were recorded for this clonotype. The V and J genes are TRBV5-1 and TRBJ2-2; possibly TRBD1 for D (6 bases). The V end lost 3 bases, the J end lost 8 bases, and 11 bases lay between the germline ends. This CDR3 spans 13 amino acids. Germline V gives CDR1 SGHRS, CDR2 YFSETQ. CDR3 sequence (DNA): TGCGCCAGCAGCTCTACAGGGCCGGGGGAGCTGTTTTTT. Amino acid sequence: CASSSTGPGELFF.

Concerning this clonotype itself: The junction and the germline gene differ at one end; a read error may be behind it. The V call is TRBV28, the J call TRBJ2-1; D is ambiguous. This CDR3 is 12 amino acids long. Germline loops: CDR1 MDHEN, CDR2 SYDVKM. DNA for the CDR3: TGTACCAGCAGTTCCCTCGGGAATGAGCAGTTCTTC. Encoded protein: CTSSSLGNEQFF.

This clonotype was seen more than once but under ten times. The chain is built from TRBV4-3 and TRBJ2-1; 9 bases line up with TRBD2. V was pared by 1 base and J by 8 bases, with 3 bases of the junction left unmatched. The CDR3 covers 14 residues. Germline V gene lookup returns CDR1 LGHNA and CDR2 YSLEER. Here the CDR3 DNA reads TGCGCCAGCAGCCAAGGCGCTAGCGGGGATGAGCAGTTCTTC. It specifies CASSQGASGDEQFF.

This clonotype was picked up many times. J is TRBJ2-1 and V is TRBV15, with TRBD2 matching over 10 bases. This CDR3 has 15 amino acids. Unmatched junction bases numbered 4, after V lost 1 base and J lost 7 bases. Germline CDR1 LNHNV, CDR2 YYDKDF (reference sequence). The CDR3 protein is CATSRVIAGGNEQFF. Written as DNA, the CDR3 is TGTGCCACCAGCAGAGTAATAGCGGGGGGTAATGAGCAGTTCTTC.

The chain combines TRBV28 with TRBJ2-1; no reliable D call. The CDR3 length is 15 residues. Germline assignment: CDR1 MDHEN and CDR2 SYDVKM. With 5 bases removed from V and 1 base from J, the gap between germline ends came to 12 bases. CDR3 DNA sequence: TGTGCCAGCAGTCAAAGCGTCGCTTCCTACAATGAGCAGTTCTTC. It encodes CASSQSVASYNEQFF.

This clonotype was seen only once. This could be a read error, since a much larger clone is one nucleotide away. The CDR3 does not end in the conserved phenylalanine or tryptophan, so this is likely a read error. The chain is built from TRBV13 and TRBJ1-1; D not certain. The CDR3 spans 14 residues. V lost 1 base and J 4 bases, leaving 10 bases between the germline ends. Germline V gene data show CDR1 as PRHDT and CDR2 as FYEKMQ (reference sequence). The chain's CDR3 is CASSLAGYSTEAFL. The CDR3 bases are TGTGCCAGCAGCTTAGCCGGTTATAGCACTGAAGCTTTCCTT.

The sample holds a few counts of this clonotype. The chain joins TRBV13 to TRBJ2-3; 10 bases map to TRBD2. The CDR3 sequence is 15 residues long. Germline CDR1 PRHDT, CDR2 FYEKMQ (reference sequence). V was clipped by 3 bases and J by 5 bases; unmatched bases: 5. This CDR3 reads CASSFLAGAGDTQYF. The CDR3 DNA reads TGTGCCAGCAGCTTCCTAGCGGGAGCGGGAGATACGCAGTATTTT.

This clonotype was counted many times. The chain carries TRBV6-2 or TRBV6-3 and TRBJ2-7; 7 bases map to TRBD1. The CDR3 covers 11 residues. The germline CDR1 and CDR2 sequences are MNHEY and SVGEGT. The trim removed 5 bases at V and 5 bases at J, leaving 0 bases unmatched. The CDR3 nucleotides are TGTGCCAGCAGTGACAGGGACGAGCAGTACTTC. Translating gives CASSDRDEQYF.

The CDR3: CATSREGSGGCNEQFF. The CDR3, as DNA: TGTGCCACCAGCAGAGAAGGTAGCGGGGGCTGCAATGAGCAGTTCTTC. The rearrangement links TRBV15 to TRBJ2-1; 9 nucleotides align to TRBD2. This CDR3 is built from 16 residues. CDR1 is LNHNV, CDR2 YYDKDF, per germline (reference sequence). Trimming at V came to 0 bases and at J to 6 bases, leaving 6 bases not matched to a gene. The entire variable domain, with the rest obtained from reference TRBV15 and TRBJ2-1, is as follows: DAMVIQNPRYQVTQFGKPVTLSCSQTLNHNVMYWYQQKSSQAPKLLFHYYDKDFNNEADTPDNFQSRRPNTSFCFLDIRSPGLGDTAMYLCATSREGSGGCNEQFFGPGTRLTVL.

CDR3 DNA sequence: TGCAGTGCTAGGGGACAGGGACCCTACGAGCAGTACTTC. This encodes CSARGQGPYEQYF. The V call is TRBV20-1, the J call TRBJ2-7; 9 nucleotides align to TRBD1. There are 13 residues in the CDR3. Germline V gene lookup returns CDR1 DFQATT and CDR2 SNEGSKA (reference sequence). V gave up 3 bases and J gave up 2 bases; unmatched junction bases: 2.

In this sample, this clonotype turned up many times. V is TRBV7-6 and J is TRBJ2-1; D not certain. This CDR3 is 14 amino acids long. The germline CDR1 and CDR2 sequences are SGHVS and FNYEAQ. V lost 1 base and J 12 bases, leaving 16 bases between the germline ends. The CDR3 DNA reads TGTGCCAGCAGCTTAGACCCTTCTGGGTTAGGGCAGTTCTTC. As protein: CASSLDPSGLGQFF.

The sample holds a few counts of this clonotype. The chain has TRBV29-1 and TRBJ2-7; D unresolved. The CDR3 sequence is 11 residues long. V was cut by 6 bases and J by 0 bases, with 6 bases left in between. Germline V gives CDR1 SQVTM, CDR2 ANQGSEA. The chain's CDR3 is CSVQVSYEQYF. The CDR3 coding sequence is TGCAGCGTCCAGGTCTCCTACGAGCAGTACTTC.

The chain has TRBV5-1 and TRBJ1-5; D is ambiguous. Germline V gives CDR1 SGHRS, CDR2 YFSETQ. V dropped 4 bases and J dropped 3 bases, with 8 bases sitting between them. This CDR3 has 13 residues. The CDR3 bases are TGCGCCAGCAGCCCAGGTGACAATCAGCCCCAGCATTTT. Its protein product is CASSPGDNQPQHF. The full variable domain, its missing parts supplied by reference TRBV5-1 and TRBJ1-5, is KAGVTQTPRYLIKTRGQQVTLSCSPISGHRSVSWYQQTPGQGLQFLFEYFSETQRNKGNFPGRFSGRQFSNSRSEMNVSTLELGDSALYLCASSPGDNQPQHFGDGTRLSIL.